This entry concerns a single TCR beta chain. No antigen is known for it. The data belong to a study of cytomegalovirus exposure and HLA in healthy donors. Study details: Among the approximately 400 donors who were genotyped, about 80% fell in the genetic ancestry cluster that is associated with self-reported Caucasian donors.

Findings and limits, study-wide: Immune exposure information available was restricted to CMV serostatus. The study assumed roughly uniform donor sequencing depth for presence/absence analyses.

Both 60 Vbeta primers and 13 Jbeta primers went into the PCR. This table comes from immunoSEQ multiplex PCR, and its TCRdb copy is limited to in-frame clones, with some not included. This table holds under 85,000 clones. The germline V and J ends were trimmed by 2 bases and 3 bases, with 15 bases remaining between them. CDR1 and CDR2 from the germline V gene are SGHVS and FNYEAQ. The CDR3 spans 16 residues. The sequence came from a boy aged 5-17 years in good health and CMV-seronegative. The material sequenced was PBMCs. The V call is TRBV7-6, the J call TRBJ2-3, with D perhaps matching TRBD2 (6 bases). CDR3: CASSLYGGVGTDTQYF. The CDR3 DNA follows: TGTGCCAGCAGCTTATACGGGGGAGTAGGAACAGATACGCAGTATTTT.